This is a list of T cell receptor beta chains from one sample in a study of shared clonotypes between healthy human individuals. Sequenced by immunoSEQ multiplex PCR; TCRdb stores in-frame clones only, minus some. The repertoire consists of hundreds of thousands of clones, with roughly four fifths occurring once and the leading ten covering 9.5% to 15%. Sequencing input: PBMCs. All receptors come from a woman in her 40s in good health. Some clones in this sample may be carry-over from other donors' samples. Both conserved end residues are part of each CDR3. A D gene is named only where the DNA matches it firmly. Only some rows state a clone size, as once, few, many or a class for expanded clones.

CATSRDRGGENYGYTF	TGTGCCACCAGCAGAGATCGGGGGGGCGAGAACTATGGCTACACCTTC	NA	NA	TRBV15	TRBJ1-2
CASSHPDRYYEQYF	TGCGCCAGCAGTCATCCGGACAGGTACTACGAGCAGTACTTC	NA	TRBD1	TRBV23-1	TRBJ2-7
CASSVPKRQGWWYEQYF	TGTGCCAGCAGCGTACCCAAACGACAGGGGTGGTGGTACGAGCAGTACTTC	NA	TRBD1	TRBV9	TRBJ2-7
CASSLSSIHEQYF	TGTGCCAGCAGCCTCTCCTCCATCCACGAGCAGTACTTC	NA	NA	TRBV4-1	TRBJ2-7
CASSFSTQNTEAFF	TGTGCCAGCAGCTTTTCGACACAGAACACTGAAGCTTTCTTT	NA	NA	TRBV5-6	TRBJ1-1
CASSELGGQGANTQYF	TGTGCCAGCAGTGAATTAGGGGGACAGGGGGCAAATACGCAGTATTTT	once	TRBD1	TRBV25-1	TRBJ2-3
CASTGQRYNQPQHF	TGTGCCAGCACTGGCCAAAGATATAATCAGCCCCAGCATTTT	NA	NA	TRBV28	TRBJ1-5
CASSTRGNTIYF	TGTGCCAGCAGCACCCGGGGGAACACCATATATTTT	NA	NA	TRBV11-2	TRBJ1-3
CASSSQGLNTEAFF	TGTGCCAGCAGTTCCCAGGGGCTAAACACTGAAGCTTTCTTT	many	NA	TRBV6-6	TRBJ1-1
CASSLAVAPSTDTQYF	TGTGCCAGCAGCTTAGCGGTAGCCCCTAGCACAGATACGCAGTATTTT	NA	NA	TRBV7-9	TRBJ2-3
CASRVGEANQPQHF	TGTGCCAGCAGGGTTGGGGAGGCCAATCAGCCCCAGCATTTT	NA	NA	TRBV2	TRBJ1-5
CASSFYPRLGETQYF	TGTGCCAGCAGTTTTTATCCTAGATTGGGGGAGACCCAGTACTTC	NA	NA	TRBV28	TRBJ2-5
CASSGGTSSYNEQFF	TGTGCCAGCAGCGGCGGGACTTCTTCCTACAATGAGCAGTTCTTC	NA	NA	TRBV5-4	TRBJ2-1
CASSVQNAGNTIYF	TGTGCCAGCAGCGTCCAGAATGCGGGCAACACCATATATTTT	NA	NA	TRBV9	TRBJ1-3
CASSLGGQEGNNGYTF	TGTGCCAGCAGCTTAGGGGGACAGGAAGGGAACAATGGCTACACCTTC	few	TRBD1	TRBV7-9	TRBJ1-2
CASSGGGGTADTQYF	TGTGCCAGCAGCGGCGGAGGAGGTACCGCAGATACGCAGTATTTT	once	NA	TRBV9	TRBJ2-3
CASSSTSSETQYF	TGTGCCAGCAGCTCGACTAGTTCTGAGACCCAGTACTTC	NA	NA	TRBV7-2	TRBJ2-5
CASNREPGTDTQYF	TGCGCCAGCAACCGGGAACCGGGCACAGATACGCAGTATTTT	once	NA	TRBV5-1	TRBJ2-3
CASSPSTGGRGGETQYF	TGTGCCAGCTCACCATCGACGGGAGGCAGAGGAGGGGAGACCCAGTACTTC	NA	TRBD2	TRBV18	TRBJ2-5
CASSLDGRTYEQYF	TGTGCCAGCAGTTTGGACGGAAGAACCTACGAGCAGTACTTC	NA	NA	TRBV28	TRBJ2-7
CASSGSFNEQFF	TGCGCCAGCAGCGGGAGTTTTAATGAGCAGTTCTTC	NA	NA	TRBV5-1	TRBJ2-1
CASGGGSDTQYF	TGCGCCAGCGGCGGGGGTTCAGATACGCAGTATTTT	NA	TRBD2	TRBV5-1	TRBJ2-3
CASSFSTENEQFF	TGCGCCAGCAGCTTCTCAACTGAAAATGAGCAGTTCTTC	once	NA	TRBV5-1	TRBJ2-1
CASSRELVGYEQYF	TGCGCCAGCAGCCGGGAGCTAGTCGGCTACGAGCAGTACTTC	NA	NA	TRBV4-1	TRBJ2-7
CASGGDGGETQYF	TGTGCCAGCGGAGGGGATGGAGGAGAGACCCAGTACTTC	NA	NA	TRBV6-5	TRBJ2-5
CASSPRTGTLNEKLFF	TGTGCCAGCAGCCCAAGGACAGGGACCTTGAATGAAAAACTGTTTTTT	once	TRBD1	TRBV7-2	TRBJ1-4
CASSLRTGNEKLFF	TGCGCCAGCAGCCTTCGGACAGGGAACGAAAAACTGTTTTTT	NA	TRBD1	TRBV5-1	TRBJ1-4
CASSGRNGKNIQYF	TGTGCCAGCAGTGGCAGGAATGGCAAAAACATTCAGTACTTC	NA	NA	TRBV28	TRBJ2-4
CASSMDGGRNTIYF	TGTGCCAGTAGTATGGATGGAGGGCGAAACACCATATATTTT	NA	NA	TRBV19	TRBJ1-3
CASSVDQNTEAFF	TGTGCCAGCAGCGTAGACCAGAACACTGAAGCTTTCTTT	NA	NA	TRBV9	TRBJ1-1
CASSLAQGTNYEQYF	TGTGCCAGCAGCTTGGCACAGGGGACCAACTACGAGCAGTACTTC	NA	TRBD1	TRBV7-3	TRBJ2-7
CASSLNRNTGELFF	TGTGCCAGCAGCTTGAACAGGAACACCGGGGAGCTGTTTTTT	NA	NA	TRBV7-2	TRBJ2-2
CASSFGANQPQHF	TGTGCCAGCAGTTTCGGCGCTAATCAGCCCCAGCATTTT	NA	NA	TRBV27	TRBJ1-5
CASSEMTGDHQPQHF	TGTGCCAGCAGTGAGATGACAGGGGACCATCAGCCCCAGCATTTT	NA	TRBD1	TRBV2	TRBJ1-5
CASSQERDHTEAFF	TGTGCCAGCAGCCAAGAACGGGACCACACTGAAGCTTTCTTT	NA	NA	TRBV4-2	TRBJ1-1
CASGQPKNQPQHF	TGTGCCAGCGGTCAGCCAAAAAATCAGCCCCAGCATTTT	NA	NA	TRBV5-8	TRBJ1-5
CASSLQGEYEQYF	TGTGCCAGCAGCTTACAGGGGGAATACGAGCAGTACTTC	NA	TRBD1	TRBV7-3	TRBJ2-7